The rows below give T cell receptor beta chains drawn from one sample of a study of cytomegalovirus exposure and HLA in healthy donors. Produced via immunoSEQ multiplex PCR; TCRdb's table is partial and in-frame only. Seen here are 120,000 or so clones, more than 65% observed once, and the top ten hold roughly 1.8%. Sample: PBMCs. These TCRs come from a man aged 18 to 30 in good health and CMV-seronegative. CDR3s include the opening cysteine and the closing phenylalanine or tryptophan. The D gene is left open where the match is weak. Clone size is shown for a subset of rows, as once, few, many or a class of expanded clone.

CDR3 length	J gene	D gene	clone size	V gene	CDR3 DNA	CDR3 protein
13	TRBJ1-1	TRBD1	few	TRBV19	TGTGCCAGTAGGGACAGGGAGAACACTGAAGCTTTCTTT	CASRDRENTEAFF
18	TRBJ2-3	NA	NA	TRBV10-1	TGCGCCAGCAGTAAGGGCGGGCTCACCGATCACCGGGCAGATACGCAGTATTTT	CASSKGGLTDHRADTQYF
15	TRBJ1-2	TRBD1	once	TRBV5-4	TGTGCCAGCAGCTTAGAAGCACCCGGGACAGGGAGGTACACCTTC	CASSLEAPGTGRYTF
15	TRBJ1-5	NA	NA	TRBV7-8	TGTGCCAGCAGCCGGGACACCTTATCCAATCAGCCCCAGCATTTT	CASSRDTLSNQPQHF
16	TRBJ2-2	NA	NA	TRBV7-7	TGTGCCAGCAGCTTAGCGTCAGGACTTAACACCGGGGAGCTGTTTTTT	CASSLASGLNTGELFF
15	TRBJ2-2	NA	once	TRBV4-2	TGTGCCAGCAGCCAAGGTCGAGGAAACACCGGGGAGCTGTTTTTT	CASSQGRGNTGELFF
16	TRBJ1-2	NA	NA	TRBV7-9	TGTGCCAGCAGCTTAGGTGAGCTGGTGCCCTACTATGGCTACACCTTC	CASSLGELVPYYGYTF
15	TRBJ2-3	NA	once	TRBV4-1	TGCGCCAGCAGCCCTCGGGAGTCAGACACAGATACGCAGTATTTT	CASSPRESDTDTQYF
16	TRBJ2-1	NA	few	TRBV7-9	TGTGCCAGCAGCCCACCACAGGGAAACCACTACAATGAGCAGTTCTTC	CASSPPQGNHYNEQFF
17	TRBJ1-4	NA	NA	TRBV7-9	TGTGCCAGCAGCCCTTTTACGACTGATTCAACTAATGAAAAACTGTTTTTT	CASSPFTTDSTNEKLFF
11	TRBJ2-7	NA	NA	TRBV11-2	TGTGCCAGCAGCCTTAGCTCCGAGCAGTACTTC	CASSLSSEQYF
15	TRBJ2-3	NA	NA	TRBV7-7	TGTGCCAGCAGCCGACGATGGGGGCGCGCAGATACGCAGTATTTT	CASSRRWGRADTQYF
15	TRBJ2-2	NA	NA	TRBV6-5	TGTGCCAGCAGTATCCACAGGGTTGACACCGGGGAGCTGTTTTTT	CASSIHRVDTGELFF
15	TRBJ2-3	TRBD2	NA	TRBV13	TGTGCCAGCTTAGCCCGGCGGGGGAGCACAGATACGCAGTATTTT	CASLARRGSTDTQYF
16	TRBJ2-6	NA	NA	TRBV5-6	TGTGCCAGCAGTCCCGTCCGGGACTCTGGGGCCAACGTCCCGACTTTC	CASSPVRDSGANVPTF
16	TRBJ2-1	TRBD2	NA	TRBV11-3	TGTGCCAGCAGCTCCCGGGGAGGGAAGTCCTACAATGAGCAGTTCTTC	CASSSRGGKSYNEQFF
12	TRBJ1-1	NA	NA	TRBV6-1	TGTGCCAGCAGTGTCCATTTCACTGAAGCTTTCTTT	CASSVHFTEAFF
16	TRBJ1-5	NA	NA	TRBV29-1	TGCAGCCCCCTATGTGGGACGGACTATAGCAATCAGCCCCAGCATTTT	CSPLCGTDYSNQPQHF
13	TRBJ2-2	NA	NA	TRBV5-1	TGCGCCAGCAGCTCCGGGAACACCGGGGAGCTGTTTTTT	CASSSGNTGELFF
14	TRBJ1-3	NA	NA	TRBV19	TGTGCCAGTAGTCTACTCCCCCCCCGGAGCACCATATATTTT	CASSLLPPRSTIYF
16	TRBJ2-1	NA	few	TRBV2	TGTGCCAGCAGTGATTCTAAGGGGATTGCCTACAATGAGCAGTTCTTC	CASSDSKGIAYNEQFF
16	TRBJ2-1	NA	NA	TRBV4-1	TGCGCCAGCAGCCAAGAGGGCAGGGGCCGCCGGAATGAGCAGTTCTTC	CASSQEGRGRRNEQFF
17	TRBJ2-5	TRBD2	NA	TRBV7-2	TGTGCCAGCAGCTTAGGTGGTAGCGGGGGGGCCTGGGAGACCCAGTACTTC	CASSLGGSGGAWETQYF
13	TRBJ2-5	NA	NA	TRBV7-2	TGTGCCAGCAGCTACAGGGTACAAGAGACCCAGTACTTC	CASSYRVQETQYF
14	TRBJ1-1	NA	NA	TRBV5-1	TGCGCCAGCAGCCCTACAGGGCCGAACACTGAAGCTTTCTTT	CASSPTGPNTEAFF
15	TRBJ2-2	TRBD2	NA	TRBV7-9	TGTTCCAGCAGCGCCACTAGCGGTTACACCGGGGAGCTGTTTTTT	CSSSATSGYTGELFF
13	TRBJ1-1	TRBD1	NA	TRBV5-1	TGCGCCAGCAGCTCCGGGACAGGGATGAATGCTTTCTTT	CASSSGTGMNAFF